This passage covers 12 T cell receptor beta chains from one sample sequenced in a study of Graves' ophthalmopathy and Graves' hyperthyroidism. RNA transcripts were the template, and TCR beta CDR3 regions were amplified from them. The first round was an RT-PCR with HTBI primers, and the second round was a multiplex PCR. TCRdb processed the multiplex PCR reads anew with MiXCR; each CDR3 protein has one entry. The sample carries about 700,000 distinct CDR3 sequences, approximately 39% recorded once. Sequencing used peripheral blood. The receptor set was obtained from an adult man with Graves' ophthalmopathy.

This clonotype was found many times. This chain uses TRBV20-1 with TRBJ1-4; D unresolved. V lost 5 bases and J 9 bases, leaving 10 bases between the germline ends. The germline V gene encodes CDR1 DFQATT and CDR2 SNEGSKA (reference sequence). The length of the CDR3 is 11 residues. CDR3 sequence (DNA): TGCAGTGCTCCAGGCCGACAAAAACTGTTTTTT. Amino acids: CSAPGRQKLFF.

This chain uses TRBV10-3 with TRBJ2-7, with TRBD2 matching 9 bases. After removal of 8 bases from V and 3 bases from J, the junction contained 5 bases not matched to a gene. The CDR3 is 13 amino acids. From germline, CDR1 is ENHRY and CDR2 SYGVKD. CDR3 in amino acids: CAIQIAGVYEQYF. DNA of the CDR3: TGTGCCATCCAGATAGCGGGAGTCTACGAGCAGTACTTC.

About this clonotype itself: This clone may be a read error of a much larger clone one base away. The chain combines TRBV19 with TRBJ1-5; 7 nucleotides match TRBD1. The CDR3 spans 16 residues. With 6 bases clipped from V and 0 bases from J, the junction kept 8 bases outside the gene matches. Germline V CDR1 and CDR2: LNHDA, SQIVND (reference sequence). The CDR3 reads CASRITTGYSNQPQHF. The CDR3 DNA follows: TGTGCCAGTAGGATCACGACAGGGTATAGCAATCAGCCCCAGCATTTT.

In its sample, this clonotype was seen many times. The rearrangement uses TRBV2 and TRBJ1-2, with unresolved D. Germline-derived CDR1 and CDR2 are SNHLY and FYNNEI. The CDR3 sequence is 13 residues long. Trimming cost V 0 bases and J 11 bases, with 13 bases left between them. The CDR3 sequence is CASSEASQSAYTF. The DNA for the CDR3 is TGTGCCAGCAGTGAAGCGAGCCAGTCCGCTTACACCTTC.

The chain couples TRBV2 to TRBJ2-7; D gene uncertain. The CDR3 totals 15 residues. From germline, CDR1 is SNHLY and CDR2 FYNNEI. Trimming shortened V by 6 bases and J by 6 bases, and 21 bases separated the two germline ends. In DNA form, the CDR3 reads TGTGCCAGCAGCTTAGGGCAGGCAGTTCCCTGCGAGCAGTACTTC. Amino acids: CASSLGQAVPCEQYF.

This clonotype was seen many times. V gene TRBV20-1 combines with J gene TRBJ2-7, with D hard to call. V lost 0 bases to trimming and J lost 0 bases, with 6 bases between them. The CDR3 length is 13 residues. Germline V CDR1 and CDR2: DFQATT, SNEGSKA (reference sequence). The CDR3 nucleotides are TGCAGTGCTAGAGACGCGGACTCCTACGAGCAGTACTTC. Protein: CSARDADSYEQYF.

This clonotype was recorded a few times. The junction does not match germline at one end; this may be a read error. The rearrangement links TRBV10-1 to TRBJ2-7; D is unclear. CDR1 and CDR2 from the germline V gene are WNHNN and SYGVQD (reference sequence). The CDR3 consists of 13 residues. CDR3 DNA: TGTGCCAGCTCACCACCCGCCAGGTATGAGCAGTACTTC. It specifies CASSPPARYEQYF.

This clonotype was counted at least ten times. The chain links TRBV5-1 to TRBJ2-5; possible D gene TRBD1, 5 bases. CDR3 length equals 16 residues. V lost 0 bases and J 0 bases, leaving 12 bases between the germline ends. Per germline, CDR1 SGHRS and CDR2 YFSETQ. CDR3 region: CASSLGVRANQETQYF. CDR3 bases: TGCGCCAGCAGCTTGGGCGTCAGGGCCAACCAAGAGACCCAGTACTTC. Drawing the rest from reference TRBV5-1 and TRBJ2-5, the complete variable domain is KAGVTQTPRYLIKTRGQQVTLSCSPISGHRSVSWYQQTPGQGLQFLFEYFSETQRNKGNFPGRFSGRQFSNSRSEMNVSTLELGDSALYLCASSLGVRANQETQYFGPGTRLLVL.

This clonotype has ten or more counts. The genes are TRBV20-1 and TRBJ2-7, with unresolved D. V was pared by 1 base and J by 3 bases, with 7 bases between. The germline V gene encodes CDR1 DFQATT and CDR2 SNEGSKA (reference sequence). The CDR3 is 12 residues long. CDR3 sequence: CSARAADYEQYF. In nucleotides, the CDR3 is TGCAGTGCTAGAGCAGCCGACTACGAGCAGTACTTC.

The sample holds a few counts of this clonotype. V is TRBV30 and J is TRBJ2-7; TRBD2 agrees at 9 bases. The germline V gene encodes CDR1 GTSNPN and CDR2 SVGIG (reference sequence). The CDR3 covers 12 residues. With V trimmed by 6 bases and J by 6 bases, 6 bases remained unmatched. The CDR3 reads CACAAGGPEQYF. The CDR3 DNA reads TGTGCCTGTGCGGCGGGAGGGCCCGAGCAGTACTTC.

At least ten counts were recorded for this clonotype. The rearrangement joins TRBV19 to TRBJ1-3; TRBD1 is a possible D gene (5 bases). Germline lookup yields CDR1 LNHDA and CDR2 SQIVND (reference sequence). V lost 6 bases, J lost 0 bases, and 18 bases lay in between. This CDR3 contains 17 residues. The CDR3 reads CASSATGPTLSGNTIYF. The DNA for the CDR3 is TGTGCCAGTAGCGCGACGGGACCGACTCTCTCTGGAAACACCATATATTTT.

This clonotype has just a few counts. The chain has TRBV3-1 and TRBJ2-2; 7 positions match TRBD1. Trimming took 4 bases from V and 8 from J; bases not matched to a gene: 10. CDR1 is LGHDT, CDR2 YNNKEL, per germline (reference sequence). The CDR3 contains 15 residues. The CDR3 region has the DNA TGTGCCAGCAGCCGCCGGAGACAGGGAGCAGGGGAGCTGTTTTTT. This gives the protein CASSRRRQGAGELFF.